This T cell receptor (beta chain) was recovered during a study of T cells after yellow fever vaccination. At the level of the study: Fractions of limited cellularity were prepared by means of SMART-Seq v4 Ultra Low Input.

TCRdb redid the calling of the 5' RACE reads with MiXCR, one entry per CDR3 protein. The table records about 350,000 distinct CDR3 sequences, roughly 10% of them present only once. As to this clonotype: Its antigen is not known.

There are 15 residues in the CDR3. Trimming removed 0 bases from V and 10 bases from J; junction bases left unmatched: 9. Germline-derived CDR1 and CDR2 are DFQATT and SNEGSKA (reference sequence). The study's findings and limits: The study re-detected most primary-vaccination clones after the booster (roughly 95% CD4, roughly 85% CD8).

The TCR originated in a man between 18 and 35 years old who received the YFV17D yellow fever vaccine. Sequenced here: PBMCs, sampled on the day of the first yellow fever vaccination. The chain carries TRBV20-1 and TRBJ2-2; TRBD2 agrees at 9 bases. The CDR3 reads CSARDRASGEVELFF. DNA for the CDR3: TGCAGTGCTAGAGATCGGGCTAGCGGGGAGGTGGAGCTGTTTTTT.